This entry lists 13 T cell receptor beta chains sequenced from one sample in a study of T cells in Graves' hyperthyroidism and ophthalmopathy. TCR beta CDR3 region amplification was performed from RNA transcripts. HTBI primers were employed in a first-round RT-PCR of the TCR CDR3. TCRdb analysed the multiplex PCR reads with MiXCR anew, one entry per CDR3 protein. The sample yields 500,000 to 600,000 distinct CDR3 sequences, around 43% seen once. The sample was peripheral blood or thyroid tissue (not recorded which). Every receptor here comes from an adult woman with Graves' disease, either hyperthyroidism or ophthalmopathy (not recorded which).

This clonotype was detected ten times or more. V and J are TRBV4-3 and TRBJ2-6, with 7 bases lining up with TRBD2. Germline V gene data show CDR1 as LGHNA and CDR2 as YSLEER. This CDR3 is built from 17 residues. V gave up 4 bases and J gave up 2 bases; unmatched junction bases: 8. CDR3: CASSPRLAGAGANVLTF. In DNA, the CDR3 is TGCGCCAGCAGCCCAAGGCTGGCGGGGGCTGGGGCCAACGTCCTGACTTTC.

The CDR3 sequence: CATGTANQPQHF. The CDR3 nucleotides are TGTGCCACCGGGACAGCCAATCAGCCCCAGCATTTT. This chain links TRBV10-3 with TRBJ1-5; 7 positions agree with TRBD1. Per germline, CDR1 ENHRY and CDR2 SYGVKD. V lost 10 bases and J lost 3; bases outside the gene matches: 3. CDR3 size: 12 residues.

V usage is TRBV7-2 and J usage is TRBJ2-7, with 9 bases identical to TRBD1. V lost 3 bases to trimming and J lost 4 bases; unmatched junction nucleotides: 10. Germline values: CDR1 SGHTA, CDR2 FQGNSA. This CDR3 has 16 amino acids. This CDR3 reads CASSLTGGKPSYEQYF. The CDR3 nucleotides read TGTGCCAGCAGCTTGACAGGGGGAAAGCCTTCGTACGAGCAGTACTTC.

This clonotype was seen repeatedly, ten times or more. This chain connects TRBV9 to TRBJ1-1; D uncertain. Trimming shortened V by 0 bases and J by 5 bases, and 8 bases separated the two germline ends. The CDR3 sequence is 13 residues long. In germline, CDR1 is SGDLS, CDR2 YYNGEE. The CDR3 sequence is CASSVGPETEAFF. CDR3 DNA sequence: TGTGCCAGCAGCGTAGGGCCGGAGACTGAAGCTTTCTTT.

This clonotype was seen many times. This sequence joins TRBV19 and TRBJ1-1; D might be TRBD1 (5 bases). The V and J ends lost 3 bases and 7 bases respectively, with 12 bases between them. The CDR3 spans 13 residues. Per germline, CDR1 LNHDA and CDR2 SQIVND (reference sequence). The CDR3 is CASSMLEGFEAFF. In nucleotides, the CDR3 is TGTGCCAGTAGTATGCTGGAGGGGTTTGAAGCTTTCTTT.

This clonotype was seen many times. The chain employs TRBV19 and TRBJ2-7; D might be TRBD1 (5 bases). Germline-derived CDR1 and CDR2 are LNHDA and SQIVND (reference sequence). The CDR3 covers 13 residues. Between the trimmed V and J ends, which lost 1 base and 1 base, there was a span of 5 bases. The CDR3 here is CASSIGQSYEQYF. In DNA, the CDR3 is TGTGCCAGTAGTATAGGACAGTCCTACGAGCAGTACTTC.

This clonotype was counted at least ten times. The rearrangement links TRBV5-1 to TRBJ2-7; maybe TRBD2 (5 bases). Germline CDR1 and CDR2: SGHRS and YFSETQ. V dropped 4 bases and J dropped 0 bases, with 11 bases sitting between them. This CDR3 region has 14 residues. The CDR3 bases are TGCGCCAGCAGCCCCCCGGGGAGCTCCTACGAGCAGTACTTC. Translated, it gives CASSPPGSSYEQYF. Supplemented by reference TRBV5-1 and TRBJ2-7, the full variable domain reads KAGVTQTPRYLIKTRGQQVTLSCSPISGHRSVSWYQQTPGQGLQFLFEYFSETQRNKGNFPGRFSGRQFSNSRSEMNVSTLELGDSALYLCASSPPGSSYEQYFGPGTRLTVT.

V is TRBV7-2 and J is TRBJ2-5, with unresolved D. The V end lost 5 bases, the J end lost 5 bases, and 12 bases lay between the germline ends. CDR3 length: 13 residues. Germline CDR1 is SGHTA and CDR2 is FQGNSA. As DNA, the CDR3 is TGTGCCAGCAGCCCTTACACCGGGGAGACCCAGTACTTC. It codes for CASSPYTGETQYF.

This chain uses TRBV10-3 with TRBJ1-3; D may be TRBD1 (6 bases). The CDR3 extends over 13 amino acids. Between the trimmed V and J ends, which lost 6 bases and 2 bases, there was a span of 8 bases. Germline V gene data show CDR1 as ENHRY and CDR2 as SYGVKD. This chain's CDR3 is CAIRGQPGNTIYF. The CDR3 bases are TGTGCCATCAGAGGACAGCCTGGAAACACCATATATTTT.

The chain is built from TRBV6-5 and TRBJ2-5; the D gene is possibly TRBD1 (5 bases). V was clipped by 2 bases and J by 2 bases, with 15 bases between them. Germline CDR1 is MNHEY and CDR2 is SVGAGI. This CDR3 has 16 residues. CDR3 DNA: TGTGCCAGCAGTTACGGCTCAGGGTTTTCTCAAGAGACCCAGTACTTC. It specifies CASSYGSGFSQETQYF.

The sample holds one count of this clonotype. The chain links TRBV7-6 to TRBJ2-5, with a tentative D call TRBD2 (6 bases). Germline CDR1 reads SGHVS; CDR2 reads FNYEAQ. CDR3 length: 16 residues. The V end lost 4 bases, the J end lost 4 bases, and 19 bases lay between the germline ends. The DNA of the CDR3 is TGTGCCAGCAGCTCGTTTGGTAGCGGAGAGGGAGAGACCCAGTACTTC. Translating gives CASSSFGSGEGETQYF.

This chain joins TRBV20-1 and TRBJ1-2, with 8 bases aligning to TRBD1. After removal of 6 bases from V and 7 bases from J, the junction contained 7 bases not matched to a gene. The CDR3 totals 12 residues. Germline V gene sequence: CDR1 DFQATT, CDR2 SNEGSKA (reference sequence). CDR3 residues: CSARQGIGGYTF. CDR3 sequence (DNA): TGCAGTGCCCGACAGGGGATTGGTGGCTACACCTTC.

The V gene is TRBV20-1, the J gene TRBJ2-2; 9 positions agree with TRBD2. Germline assignment: CDR1 DFQATT and CDR2 SNEGSKA (reference sequence). V shed 3 bases, J shed 5 bases, and the junction held 7 bases outside the gene matches. The CDR3 has 15 amino acids. The CDR3 DNA follows: TGCAGTGCTAGGTATAGCGGGAGAGATACCGGGGAGCTGTTTTTT. Protein: CSARYSGRDTGELFF.